These 23 T cell receptor beta chains were all obtained from the same sample, sequenced in a study of T cell responses to AZD1222 COVID-19 vaccine. Data came from immunoSEQ multiplex PCR; TCRdb stores just in-frame clones and leaves some out. The sample has roughly 180,000 clones, roughly 94% seen once. The sample here was peripheral blood, taken 28 days after the second AZD1222 dose. All receptors come from an adult who received the AZD1222 COVID-19 vaccine.

The chain employs TRBV19 and TRBJ1-5; 10 nucleotides line up with TRBD1. The CDR3 has 16 amino acids. After removal of 4 bases from V and 3 bases from J, the junction contained 6 bases not matched to a gene. The germline CDR1 and CDR2 sequences are LNHDA and SQIVND (reference sequence). DNA for the CDR3: TGTGCCAGTAGTAAAGGGACAGGGGCCTCCAATCAGCCCCAGCATTTT. Its translation: CASSKGTGASNQPQHF. The variable domain in full, with the rest retrieved from reference TRBV19 and TRBJ1-5, is DGGITQSPKYLFRKEGQNVTLSCEQNLNHDAMYWYRQDPGQGLRLIYYSQIVNDFQKGDIAEGYSVSREKKESFPLTVTSAQKNPTAFYLCASSKGTGASNQPQHFGDGTRLSIL.

The J gene is TRBJ2-4, the V gene TRBV4-1; 8 nucleotides align to TRBD1. Germline CDR1 reads MGHRA; CDR2 reads YSYEKL. The CDR3 is 13 amino acids. V dropped 4 bases and J dropped 8; count of bases not matched to a gene: 4. Here the CDR3 DNA reads TGCGCCAGCAGCCTCCAGGGGGCGGACATTCAGTACTTC. It specifies CASSLQGADIQYF.

This sequence joins TRBV6-2 or TRBV6-3 and TRBJ1-1; the D is unclear. CDR1 is MNHEY and CDR2 is SVGEGT in the germline V gene. The CDR3 extends over 14 amino acids. The ends were cut back, 4 bases at V and 1 base at J, with 10 bases in the middle. Written as DNA, the CDR3 is TGTGCCAGCAGTTTCCGGGAAGAGAACACTGAAGCTTTCTTT. Encoded protein: CASSFREENTEAFF.

CDR3 protein: CASKPGTGGSNEQFF. CDR3 coding DNA: TGTGCCAGCAAACCGGGGACAGGGGGTAGCAATGAGCAGTTCTTC. The chain carries TRBV28 and TRBJ2-1; 11 bases are shared with TRBD1. V trimming: 7 bases; J trimming: 6 bases; junction bases outside the gene matches: 8. CDR1 MDHEN and CDR2 SYDVKM come from the germline V gene. There are 15 residues in the CDR3.

The J gene is TRBJ2-1, the V gene TRBV7-9, with 7 bases that match TRBD2. The length of the CDR3 is 13 residues. Germline CDR1 is SEHNR and CDR2 is FQNEAQ (reference sequence). The junction had 3 bases not matched to a gene; V was cut back by 10 bases and J by 0 bases. The CDR3 nucleotides are TGTGCCACCAAGCGGGACTCCTACAATGAGCAGTTCTTC. Its translation: CATKRDSYNEQFF.

This rearrangement joins TRBV12-5 to TRBJ1-5; a weak D match, TRBD1 (6 bases). The CDR3 runs 16 residues. Trimming pared 7 bases from V and 2 bases from J, leaving 18 bases between. Germline-derived CDR1 and CDR2 are LGHNT and FRNRAP. The CDR3 bases are TGTGCTAGTGCCCTACAGGGAGGGAGCGGCAATCAGCCCCAGCATTTT. Its protein product is CASALQGGSGNQPQHF.

In this sample, this clone turned up once. This sequence joins TRBV5-4 and TRBJ1-1; the match to TRBD1 covers 9 bases. V lost 2 bases and J lost 4; bases outside the gene matches: 9. The CDR3 is 16 residues long. Per the germline V gene, CDR1 is SGHNT and CDR2 is YYREEE (reference sequence). CDR3 region: CASSFPGQGPTTEAFF. DNA for the CDR3: TGTGCCAGCAGCTTCCCGGGACAGGGCCCGACCACTGAAGCTTTCTTT. Based on the CDR3 plus reference TRBV5-4 and TRBJ1-1, the full variable domain is ETGVTQSPTHLIKTRGQQVTLRCSSQSGHNTVSWYQQALGQGPQFIFQYYREEENGRGNFPPRFSGLQFPNYSSELNVNALELDDSALYLCASSFPGQGPTTEAFFGQGTRLTVV.

The gene calls are TRBV18 and TRBJ2-6, with a weak D call TRBD1 (5 bases). CDR1 KGHSH and CDR2 LQKENI come from the germline V gene. V was trimmed by 1 base and J by 0 bases, leaving 10 bases between them. The CDR3 totals 17 residues. The DNA of the CDR3 is TGTGCCAGCTCACCACGTTCGACAGCCTCTGGGGCCAACGTCCTGACTTTC. Residues: CASSPRSTASGANVLTF.

Written as DNA, the CDR3 is TGTGCCAGCAGCGTAGAGCAGACGGGCGAGCAGTACTTC. Its protein is CASSVEQTGEQYF. The genes are TRBV9 and TRBJ2-7; D remains unclear. Trimming took 0 bases from V and 6 from J, leaving 10 bases between them. Germline CDR1 SGDLS, CDR2 YYNGEE. This CDR3 has 13 amino acids.

The rearrangement uses TRBV4-1 and TRBJ2-1; D possibly corresponds to TRBD2 (6 bases). V dropped 3 bases and J dropped 9 bases, with 9 bases sitting between them. CDR3 length equals 12 residues. Germline loops: CDR1 MGHRA, CDR2 YSYEKL. CDR3 residues: CASSHPGLEQFF. CDR3 in DNA: TGCGCCAGCAGCCACCCGGGACTTGAGCAGTTCTTC.

In its sample, this clone was seen once. J is TRBJ2-1 and V is TRBV19; 8 bases match TRBD2. The germline CDR1 and CDR2 sequences are LNHDA and SQIVND (reference sequence). J was trimmed by 0 bases and V by 7 bases; bases with no gene match: 11. The CDR3 is 17 residues long. The CDR3 loop reads CASKDGSGVSSYNEQFF. In nucleotides, the CDR3 is TGTGCCAGTAAGGATGGTAGCGGGGTAAGCTCCTACAATGAGCAGTTCTTC.

This chain links TRBV18 with TRBJ2-3, with D tentatively TRBD2 (6 bases). CDR1 KGHSH and CDR2 LQKENI come from the germline V gene. This CDR3 is built from 13 residues. V lost 11 bases and J 0 bases, leaving 12 bases between the germline ends. The CDR3 DNA reads as TGTGCCTCCACGGGGGTAAGCACAGATACGCAGTATTTT. This gives the protein CASTGVSTDTQYF.

This chain joins TRBV7-6 and TRBJ1-6; D is perhaps TRBD1 (5 bases). The V and J ends lost 1 base and 7 bases respectively, with 14 bases between them. Germline V lookup: CDR1 SGHVS, CDR2 FNYEAQ. The CDR3 covers 16 residues. The DNA for the CDR3 is TGTGCCAGCAGCTTAGAGGTTTGGGGCCGGAATTCACCCCTCCACTTT. Its protein product is CASSLEVWGRNSPLHF.

The rearrangement links TRBV5-1 to TRBJ2-7; the match to TRBD1 covers 9 bases. V gave up 2 bases and J gave up 0 bases; unmatched junction bases: 9. The CDR3 has 17 residues. The germline V gene has CDR1 SGHRS and CDR2 YFSETQ. The CDR3: CASSLARTGDISYEQYF. The DNA for the CDR3 is TGCGCCAGCAGCTTAGCACGGACAGGGGACATCTCCTACGAGCAGTACTTC.

This chain joins TRBV18 and TRBJ1-4; the D is unclear. This CDR3 contains 14 residues. Germline CDR1 KGHSH, CDR2 LQKENI. The V gene lost 5 bases and the J gene lost 0 bases, with 7 bases spanning the gap. The CDR3 nucleotides are TGTGCCAGCTCAGCCGTTGCAACTAATGAAAAACTGTTTTTT. It codes for CASSAVATNEKLFF.

The chain is built from TRBV7-9 and TRBJ2-7; TRBD1 matches at 8 bases. Germline CDR1 and CDR2: SEHNR and FQNEAQ (reference sequence). The CDR3 consists of 15 residues. With V trimmed by 4 bases and J by 4 bases, 9 bases remained unmatched. This CDR3 is CASSSEGQVRYEQYF. CDR3 DNA: TGTGCCAGCAGCTCCGAGGGACAGGTCCGTTACGAGCAGTACTTC.

The chain combines TRBV5-5 with TRBJ1-1, with 7 bases that match TRBD1. The CDR3 length is 15 residues. Trimming at V came to 7 bases and at J to 1 base, leaving 10 bases not matched to a gene. The germline V gene has CDR1 SGHKS and CDR2 YYEKEE (reference sequence). CDR3 amino acids: CASGTRTGGNTEAFF. The CDR3 DNA reads as TGTGCCAGCGGGACCCGGACAGGTGGGAACACTGAAGCTTTCTTT.

The rearrangement links TRBV11-1 to TRBJ2-3, with TRBD2 as a possible D gene (5 bases). Trimming shortened V by 0 bases and J by 0 bases, and 13 bases separated the two germline ends. CDR3 length: 17 amino acids. Germline loops: CDR1 SGHAT, CDR2 FQDESV (reference sequence). CDR3 DNA: TGTGCCAGCAGCTTAGCAGTCCGGGGAGTCAGCACAGATACGCAGTATTTT. Protein: CASSLAVRGVSTDTQYF.

The chain joins TRBV10-3 to TRBJ2-3, with 9 bases that match TRBD2. The CDR3 totals 14 residues. V gave up 3 bases and J gave up 4 bases; unmatched junction bases: 2. The germline V gene encodes CDR1 ENHRY and CDR2 SYGVKD. This CDR3 is CAISELAGSDTQYF. Here the CDR3 DNA reads TGTGCCATCAGTGAACTAGCGGGTTCAGATACGCAGTATTTT.

The J gene is TRBJ2-7, the V gene TRBV23-1; possible D gene TRBD2, 6 bases. TRBV23-1 is sorted into the ORF group, with uncertain function. Trimming pared 3 bases from V and 0 bases from J, leaving 27 bases between. This CDR3 region has 20 residues. The CDR3 nucleotides are TGCGCCAGCAGTCACCTGCCCACCTCGCGGGGCAAAAGAAACTCCTACGAGCAGTACTTC. It translates to CASSHLPTSRGKRNSYEQYF.

The rearrangement joins TRBV4-1 to TRBJ1-4; 8 bases are a match to TRBD1. Germline V gene sequence: CDR1 MGHRA, CDR2 YSYEKL. V was pared by 1 base and J by 7 bases, with 14 bases of the junction left unmatched. The CDR3 has 18 residues. The CDR3 nucleotides read TGCGCCAGCAGCCAAGCATTTCAGGGGGCGTCATCTGGTGAAAAACTGTTTTTT. Protein product: CASSQAFQGASSGEKLFF.

The chain couples TRBV7-9 to TRBJ2-7; D is unclear. The CDR3 sequence is 13 residues long. Trimming shortened V by 7 bases and J by 2 bases, and 12 bases separated the two germline ends. Germline loops: CDR1 SEHNR, CDR2 FQNEAQ (reference sequence). Written as DNA, the CDR3 is TGTGCCAGCACCTCAGGAGCAGCCTACGAGCAGTACTTC. Translation gives CASTSGAAYEQYF.

The V gene is TRBV11-3, the J gene TRBJ2-3, with TRBD2 matching 10 bases. CDR1 and CDR2 (germline): SGHNT, YENEEA. This CDR3 is built from 17 residues. J gave up 3 bases and V 5 bases, and 11 bases lay outside the gene matches. The CDR3 region has the DNA TGTGCCAGCAGCCCTTCTCAAAATAGCGGGGGGACAGATACGCAGTATTTT. As protein: CASSPSQNSGGTDTQYF.